This TCR beta chain derives from a study of shared clonotypes between healthy human individuals. Study-wide findings and caveats: Relative to their counterparts shared across all four donors, non-shared clonotypes exhibited diminished generation probabilities.

Data came from immunoSEQ multiplex PCR; TCRdb stores just in-frame clones and leaves some out. In the table there are about a million clones, 60% to 80% of which are singletons. Of note for this clone: Its antigen is unidentified.

The clonotype was recovered from a man in his late teens or twenties in good health. Some clones in this sample may be carry-over from other donors' samples. The sequencing sample was made of memory CD4+ T cells from PBMCs. Indicated subset: CD45RA-negative fraction.

The CDR3 loop is CASSSDTYEQYF. In DNA form, the CDR3 reads TGTGCCAGCAGCTCGGACACCTACGAGCAGTACTTC. This chain links TRBV7-9 with TRBJ2-7; TRBD1 might be the D (5 bases). Germline CDR1 is SEHNR and CDR2 is FQNEAQ (reference sequence). Trimming left V 4 bases short and J 2 bases short, with 6 bases between. CDR3 size: 12 residues.